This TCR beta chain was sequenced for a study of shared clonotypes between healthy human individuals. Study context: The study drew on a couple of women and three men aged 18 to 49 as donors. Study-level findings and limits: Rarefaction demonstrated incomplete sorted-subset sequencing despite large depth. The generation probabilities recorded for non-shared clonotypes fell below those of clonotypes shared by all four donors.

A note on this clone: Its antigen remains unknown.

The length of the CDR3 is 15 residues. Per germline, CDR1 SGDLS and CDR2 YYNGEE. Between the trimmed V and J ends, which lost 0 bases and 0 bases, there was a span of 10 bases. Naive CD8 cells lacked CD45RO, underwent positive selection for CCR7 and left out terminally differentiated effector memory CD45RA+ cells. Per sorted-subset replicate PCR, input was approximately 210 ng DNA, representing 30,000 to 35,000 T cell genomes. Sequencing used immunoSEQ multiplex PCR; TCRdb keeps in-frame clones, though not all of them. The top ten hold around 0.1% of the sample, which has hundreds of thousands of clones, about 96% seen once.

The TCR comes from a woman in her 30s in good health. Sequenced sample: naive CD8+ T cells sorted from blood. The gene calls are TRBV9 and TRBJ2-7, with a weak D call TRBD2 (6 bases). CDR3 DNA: TGTGCCAGCAGCGTAGAAGCGGGCCACTCCTACGAGCAGTACTTC. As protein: CASSVEAGHSYEQYF.